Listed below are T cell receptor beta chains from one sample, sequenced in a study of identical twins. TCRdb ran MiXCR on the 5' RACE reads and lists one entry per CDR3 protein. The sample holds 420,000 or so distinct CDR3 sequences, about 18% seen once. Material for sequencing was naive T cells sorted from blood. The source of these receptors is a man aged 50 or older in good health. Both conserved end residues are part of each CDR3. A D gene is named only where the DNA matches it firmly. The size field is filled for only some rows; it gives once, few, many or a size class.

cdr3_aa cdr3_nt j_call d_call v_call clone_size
CASSQGRTADSYEQYF TGTGCCAGCAGCCAGGGCCGGACAGCTGACTCCTACGAGCAGTACTTC TRBJ2-7 . TRBV4-2 many
CASSGDRSSYNEQFF TGTGCCAGCAGCGGGGACAGGAGCTCCTACAATGAGCAGTTCTTC TRBJ2-1 TRBD1 TRBV5-6 few
CASSPFISSYNSPLHF TGTGCCAGCAGCCCCTTTATTAGCTCCTATAATTCACCCCTCCACTTT TRBJ1-6 . TRBV4-2 many
CASSWTMLGGEQYF TGTGCCAGCAGCTGGACTATGCTTGGGGGCGAGCAGTACTTC TRBJ2-7 . TRBV7-2 .
CATSRDLGSPLHF TGTGCCACCAGCAGAGACCTTGGTTCACCCCTCCACTTT TRBJ1-6 . TRBV15 .
CASSFVGVGISPGSTDTQYF TGTGCCAGCAGTTTCGTCGGTGTGGGAATTAGCCCCGGGAGCACAGATACGCAGTATTTT TRBJ2-3 . TRBV12-3/TRBV12-4 few
CASSLGGGEETQYF TGTGCCAGCAGCTTGGGCGGCGGGGAAGAGACCCAGTACTTC TRBJ2-5 . TRBV5-6 .
CSVEDGSNQPQHF TGCAGCGTTGAGGATGGGAGCAATCAGCCCCAGCATTTT TRBJ1-5 . TRBV29-1 many
CSVGQGPYNEQFF TGCAGCGTTGGACAGGGTCCCTACAATGAGCAGTTCTTC TRBJ2-1 TRBD1 TRBV29-1 many
CASSFGMRRANYGYTF TGTGCCAGCAGCTTCGGAATGCGACGGGCTAACTATGGCTACACCTTC TRBJ1-2 . TRBV7-8 many
CASSLGQVSTDTQYF TGTGCCAGCAGCCTAGGGCAGGTTAGCACAGATACGCAGTATTTT TRBJ2-3 . TRBV7-2 .
CASLLLGGSYNEQFF TGTGCCAGCCTCCTCCTCGGGGGCTCCTACAATGAGCAGTTCTTC TRBJ2-1 . TRBV6-2/TRBV6-3 few
CASSDYEQYF TGTGCCAGCAGTGATTACGAGCAGTACTTC TRBJ2-7 . TRBV6-1 many
CASSPLGQGGSTDTQYF TGTGCCAGCTCACCCTTGGGCCAAGGGGGAAGCACAGATACGCAGTATTTT TRBJ2-3 . TRBV18 many
CASSAEDSIYNEQFF TGTGCCAGCAGCGCCGAGGACAGCATTTACAATGAGCAGTTCTTC TRBJ2-1 . TRBV9 many
CASSLVVERSYNEQFF TGTGCCAGCAGCTTAGTGGTAGAGAGGTCCTACAATGAGCAGTTCTTC TRBJ2-1 . TRBV7-9 few
CASSPPGGLKDRVDTQYF TGTGCCAGCAGCCCACCCGGTGGGCTAAAAGACCGAGTGGATACGCAGTATTTT TRBJ2-3 . TRBV11-1 .
CASSPRGSQETQYF TGTGCCAGCAGTCCGAGGGGCAGTCAAGAGACCCAGTACTTC TRBJ2-5 . TRBV12-3/TRBV12-4 many